The clone carrying this T cell receptor beta chain was seen more than once but under ten times. Through MiXCR, TCRdb re-clonotyped the PCR reads. The table includes approximately 69,000 clones, about 14% detected once. The data were taken from a study of metastatic and nonmetastatic thyroid tumors. From germline, CDR1 is MNHEY and CDR2 SMNVEV (reference sequence). V shed 6 bases and J 4 bases; nucleotides not matched to a gene: 5. CDR3 size: 14 residues. Ahead of thyroid surgery, no patient had received treatment of any kind. The receptor was isolated from a male donor with papillary thyroid cancer or a benign thyroid nodule (not recorded which). Some clones in this sample may be carry-over from other donors' samples. V and J are TRBV27 and TRBJ2-7, with 11 nucleotides matching TRBD1. What was sequenced was blood. For the CDR3, the DNA is TGTGCCAGCAGCAGTGGGACAGGGGGTTACGAGCAGTACTTC. It codes for CASSSGTGGYEQYF.